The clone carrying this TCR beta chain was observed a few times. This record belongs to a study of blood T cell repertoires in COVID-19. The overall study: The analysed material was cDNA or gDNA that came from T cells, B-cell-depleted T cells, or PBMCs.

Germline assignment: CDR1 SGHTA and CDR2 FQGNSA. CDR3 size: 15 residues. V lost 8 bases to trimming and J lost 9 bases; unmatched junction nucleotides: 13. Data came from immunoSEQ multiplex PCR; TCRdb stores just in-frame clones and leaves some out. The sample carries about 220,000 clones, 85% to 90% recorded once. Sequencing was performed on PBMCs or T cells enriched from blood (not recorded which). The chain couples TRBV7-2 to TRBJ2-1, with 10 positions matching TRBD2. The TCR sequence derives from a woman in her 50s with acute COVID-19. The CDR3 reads CASRPGSGRAGEQFF. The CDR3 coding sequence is TGTGCCAGCCGTCCGGGAAGCGGGAGGGCCGGTGAGCAGTTCTTC.